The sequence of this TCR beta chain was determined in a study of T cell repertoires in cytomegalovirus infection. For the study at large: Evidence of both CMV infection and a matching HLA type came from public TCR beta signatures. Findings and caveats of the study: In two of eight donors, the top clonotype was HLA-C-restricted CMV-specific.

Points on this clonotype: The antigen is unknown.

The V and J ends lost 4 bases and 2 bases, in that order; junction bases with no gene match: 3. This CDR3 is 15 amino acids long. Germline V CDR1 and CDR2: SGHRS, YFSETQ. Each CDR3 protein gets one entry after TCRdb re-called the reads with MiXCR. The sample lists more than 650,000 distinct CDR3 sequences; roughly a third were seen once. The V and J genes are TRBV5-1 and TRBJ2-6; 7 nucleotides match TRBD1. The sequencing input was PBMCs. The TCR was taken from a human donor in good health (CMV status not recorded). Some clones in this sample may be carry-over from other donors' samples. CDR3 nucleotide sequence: TGCGCCAGCAGCGCAGGGGGTGCTGGGGCCAACGTCCTGACTTTC. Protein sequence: CASSAGGAGANVLTF.